This record covers a single T cell receptor (beta chain). The target antigen is unknown. One entry per CDR3 protein, called by TCRdb with MiXCR from the multiplex PCR reads. The sample records about 180,000 distinct CDR3 sequences, around 35% being singletons. The sample comes from a study of breast tumors, draining lymph nodes, adjacent tissues. General observations from the study: Compared with lymph nodes, tumors were less diverse; compared with nontumor tissue, more. Luminal-like breast cancer showed significantly greater tumor-nontumor repertoire similarity than basal-like breast cancer did. Tumor T cell lymph node origin was a supported hypothesis, not proven.

The CDR3 has 15 residues. Deletions cut 4 bases from V and 2 bases from J, with 12 bases between. CDR1 SEHNR and CDR2 FQNEAQ come from the germline V gene (reference sequence). The lymph nodes were axillary draining lymph nodes from breast cancer patients. This TCR was sampled from a female donor with breast cancer. Some clones in this sample may be carry-over from other donors' samples. V is TRBV7-9 and J is TRBJ1-5, with D maybe TRBD1 (5 bases). Input material: axillary lymph node tissue. CDR3 in DNA: TGTGCCAGCAGCTCGGGACTCCTGGGCAATCAGCCCCAGCATTTT. It encodes CASSSGLLGNQPQHF. The variable domain in full, completed from reference TRBV7-9 and TRBJ1-5, reads DTGVSQNPRHKITKRGQNVTFRCDPISEHNRLYWYRQTLGQGPEFLTYFQNEAQLEKSRLLSDRFSAERPKGSFSTLEIQRTEQGDSAMYLCASSSGLLGNQPQHFGDGTRLSIL.